These 21 T cell receptor beta chains originate from one sample sequenced in a study of cytomegalovirus exposure and HLA in healthy donors. PCR employed 60 Vbeta and 13 Jbeta primers. Profiling relied on immunoSEQ multiplex PCR, and the TCRdb table lists in-frame clones only, not all of them. The sample has more than 110,000 clones, around 72% seen once. Sequences were obtained from PBMCs. Receptor source: a woman aged 40 to 49 in good health and CMV-seronegative.

This clone was found a few times. The V call is TRBV18, the J call TRBJ1-1; 7 bases agree with TRBD1. The germline gives CDR1 KGHSH, CDR2 LQKENI. CDR3 length: 14 residues. After removal of 8 bases from V and 9 bases from J, the junction contained 15 bases not matched to a gene. CDR3 amino acids: CASTTQGESSQAFF. In DNA form, the CDR3 reads TGTGCCAGCACTACTCAGGGGGAGTCGAGTCAAGCTTTCTTT.

The J gene is TRBJ2-7, the V gene TRBV4-3; 7 bases align to TRBD1. The CDR3 runs to 16 residues. Unmatched junction bases numbered 9, after V lost 0 bases and J lost 4 bases. Germline CDR1 and CDR2: LGHNA and YSLEER. CDR3 coding DNA: TGCGCCAGCAGCCAAGATACATCAGGGGGTCGGTACGAGCAGTACGTC. Translating gives CASSQDTSGGRYEQYV.

The V gene is TRBV15, the J gene TRBJ2-1; D unclear. Germline loops: CDR1 LNHNV, CDR2 YYDKDF (reference sequence). Trimming shortened V by 0 bases and J by 5 bases, and 14 bases separated the two germline ends. The CDR3 contains 16 residues. CDR3 nucleotides: TGTGCCACCAGCAGAGATCGTCTTAGTTATAACAATGAGCAGTTCTTC. It encodes CATSRDRLSYNNEQFF.

The rearrangement links TRBV4-1 to TRBJ2-7; D unclear. Germline CDR1 is MGHRA and CDR2 is YSYEKL. Deletions cut 3 bases from V and 0 bases from J, with 18 bases between. This CDR3 is 17 amino acids long. The CDR3 DNA reads as TGCGCCAGCAGCCAGGTTGCCCTGCTCGGCGGCTCCTACGAGCAGTACTTC. The encoded protein is CASSQVALLGGSYEQYF.

This clone has only one observation. This chain links TRBV6-1 with TRBJ1-2, with 7 bases aligning to TRBD1. Trimming removed 2 bases from V and 7 bases from J; junction bases left unmatched: 4. The CDR3 loop spans 13 amino acids. Germline CDR1 reads MNHNS; CDR2 reads SASEGT. Written as DNA, the CDR3 is TGTGCCAGCAGTGAAAGGGACAGTAGTGGCTACACCTTC. Translating gives CASSERDSSGYTF.

The rearrangement links TRBV5-1 to TRBJ1-2; D ambiguous. The germline V gene encodes CDR1 SGHRS and CDR2 YFSETQ. CDR3 size: 16 residues. With 4 bases removed from V and 0 bases from J, the gap between germline ends came to 16 bases. CDR3 in amino acids: CASSLGGRMANYGYTF. The CDR3 DNA reads TGCGCCAGCAGCCTTGGAGGGCGGATGGCTAACTATGGCTACACCTTC.

This chain joins TRBV7-3 and TRBJ2-5, with 7 bases identical to TRBD1. V dropped 5 bases and J dropped 2; count of bases not matched to a gene: 8. The germline CDR1 and CDR2 sequences are SGHTA and FQGTGA. This CDR3 region has 15 residues. This CDR3 is CASSPHRGSQETQYF. For the CDR3, the DNA is TGTGCCAGCAGCCCCCACAGGGGCTCTCAAGAGACCCAGTACTTC. The variable domain in full, completed from reference TRBV7-3 and TRBJ2-5, reads GAGVSQTPSNKVTEKGKYVELRCDPISGHTALYWYRQSLGQGPEFLIYFQGTGAADDSGLPNDRFFAVRPEGSVSTLKIQRTERGDSAVYLCASSPHRGSQETQYFGPGTRLLVL.

Only one count was recorded for this clone. V is TRBV5-4 and J is TRBJ1-1; D possibly corresponds to TRBD1 (6 bases). There are 14 residues in the CDR3. Germline V gives CDR1 SGHNT, CDR2 YYREEE (reference sequence). Deletions cut 2 bases from V and 5 bases from J, with 13 bases between. The CDR3 nucleotides read TGTGCCAGCAGCTTCCAACAGGGTATTACTGAAGCTTTCTTT. Translating it yields CASSFQQGITEAFF. The entire variable domain, with the rest obtained from reference TRBV5-4 and TRBJ1-1, is as follows: ETGVTQSPTHLIKTRGQQVTLRCSSQSGHNTVSWYQQALGQGPQFIFQYYREEENGRGNFPPRFSGLQFPNYSSELNVNALELDDSALYLCASSFQQGITEAFFGQGTRLTVV.

A few counts support this clone. The V and J genes are TRBV2 and TRBJ1-1, with TRBD1 as a possible D gene (5 bases). V shed 1 base and J shed 6 bases, with 9 bases lying between them. This CDR3 region has 13 residues. Germline lookup yields CDR1 SNHLY and CDR2 FYNNEI. In DNA form, the CDR3 reads TGTGCCAGCAGTGAAGGGGAACAGGCTGAAGCTTTCTTT. Protein product: CASSEGEQAEAFF.

This sequence joins TRBV15 and TRBJ2-2; TRBD2 matches at 12 bases. This CDR3 comprises 21 residues. Germline loops: CDR1 LNHNV, CDR2 YYDKDF (reference sequence). Trimming at V came to 5 bases and at J to 4 bases, leaving 20 bases not matched to a gene. The CDR3 is CATSARGPSGGALWGTGELFF. DNA of the CDR3: TGTGCCACCAGCGCCCGGGGCCCTAGCGGGGGGGCCTTGTGGGGCACCGGGGAGCTGTTTTTT.

The V call is TRBV28, the J call TRBJ2-5; 8 positions match TRBD2. This CDR3 spans 15 amino acids. Germline lookup yields CDR1 MDHEN and CDR2 SYDVKM. Trimming cost V 8 bases and J 7 bases; bases outside gene matches: 15. DNA for the CDR3: TGTGCCAGCGGGAGCGGGGGATACCCTCGGGGGACCCAGTACTTC. It codes for CASGSGGYPRGTQYF.

This clone came up a few times. This chain uses TRBV2 with TRBJ1-4; D gene ambiguous. The CDR3 covers 14 residues. CDR1 is SNHLY, CDR2 FYNNEI, per germline. The V end lost 6 bases, the J end lost 0 bases, and 8 bases lay between the germline ends. The DNA of the CDR3 is TGTGCCAGCAGGAACAGTCCAACTAATGAAAAACTGTTTTTT. Residues: CASRNSPTNEKLFF.

The V and J genes are TRBV5-4 and TRBJ2-5, with TRBD2 matching 14 bases. J lost 5 bases, V lost 5 bases, and 5 bases had no gene match. CDR1 SGHNT and CDR2 YYREEE come from the germline V gene (reference sequence). CDR3 length: 15 residues. The DNA for the CDR3 is TGTGCCAGCAGTTACCGGACTAGCGGGAGGGAGACCCAGTACTTC. It yields the protein CASSYRTSGRETQYF.

V gene TRBV6-1 combines with J gene TRBJ2-1; the match to TRBD2 covers 9 bases. The CDR3 spans 15 residues. Germline CDR1 is MNHNS and CDR2 is SASEGT. V trimming: 1 base; J trimming: 6 bases; junction bases outside the gene matches: 4. Here the CDR3 DNA reads TGTGCCAGCAGTGAAGTGGCGGGGGGGCCCAATGAGCAGTTCTTC. This translates into CASSEVAGGPNEQFF.

The chain is built from TRBV6-6 and TRBJ2-3; 11 bases align to TRBD1. Germline V gene lookup returns CDR1 MNHNY and CDR2 SVGAGI (reference sequence). The CDR3 extends over 15 amino acids. V lost 2 bases and J lost 3; bases outside the gene matches: 1. The CDR3 nucleotides are TGTGCCAGCAGTTACGGGACAGGGGGAACAGATACGCAGTATTTT. Its translation: CASSYGTGGTDTQYF.

The V gene is TRBV6-1, the J gene TRBJ2-5; perhaps TRBD2 as D (5 bases). Germline V gene data show CDR1 as MNHNS and CDR2 as SASEGT. V shed 1 base and J shed 5 bases, with 14 bases lying between them. The CDR3 spans 15 residues. This chain's CDR3 is CASSEGGRGRETQYF. In nucleotides, the CDR3 is TGTGCCAGCAGTGAAGGAGGCCGAGGGCGGGAGACCCAGTACTTC.

The chain combines TRBV6-5 with TRBJ2-1; TRBD2 agrees at 9 bases. The CDR3 length is 15 residues. Germline-derived CDR1 and CDR2 are MNHEY and SVGAGI. J was trimmed by 1 base and V by 6 bases; bases with no gene match: 4. The CDR3 coding sequence is TGTGCCAGCAGAGATAGCGGGGGATCCTACAATGAGCAGTTCTTC. Amino acid sequence: CASRDSGGSYNEQFF.

The chain is built from TRBV4-3 and TRBJ2-5; 9 bases map to TRBD2. Germline CDR1 is LGHNA and CDR2 is YSLEER. This CDR3 region has 14 residues. With 4 bases clipped from V and 4 bases from J, the junction kept 4 bases outside the gene matches. CDR3 in amino acids: CASSPGLARETQYF. The CDR3 DNA reads TGCGCCAGCAGCCCAGGACTAGCGAGAGAGACCCAGTACTTC.

The CDR3, as DNA: TGTGCCAGCAGCTTGGAGCGAAACATTCAGTACTTC. It codes for CASSLERNIQYF. The chain joins TRBV5-4 to TRBJ2-4; D is uncertain. Looked up from germline, CDR1 is SGHNT and CDR2 is YYREEE (reference sequence). Trimming took 0 bases from V and 6 from J, leaving 4 bases between them. There are 12 residues in the CDR3. Supplemented by reference TRBV5-4 and TRBJ2-4, the full variable domain reads ETGVTQSPTHLIKTRGQQVTLRCSSQSGHNTVSWYQQALGQGPQFIFQYYREEENGRGNFPPRFSGLQFPNYSSELNVNALELDDSALYLCASSLERNIQYFGAGTRLSVL.

With respect to this clone: The junction does not match germline at one end; this may be a read error. The chain is built from TRBV6-4 and TRBJ2-7; possibly TRBD1 for D (5 bases). The CDR3 covers 10 residues. In germline, CDR1 is MRHNA, CDR2 SNTAGT. CDR3 bases: TGTGCCAGCAGTGGAACGGATCAGGGTTTC. Its protein product is CASSGTDQGF.

The rearrangement links TRBV28 to TRBJ1-1; D uncertain. CDR3 length equals 12 residues. The V end lost 9 bases, the J end lost 0 bases, and 8 bases lay between the germline ends. CDR1 is MDHEN, CDR2 SYDVKM, per germline. Written as DNA, the CDR3 is TGTGCCAGTCAGACTTTGAACACTGAAGCTTTCTTT. Protein: CASQTLNTEAFF.